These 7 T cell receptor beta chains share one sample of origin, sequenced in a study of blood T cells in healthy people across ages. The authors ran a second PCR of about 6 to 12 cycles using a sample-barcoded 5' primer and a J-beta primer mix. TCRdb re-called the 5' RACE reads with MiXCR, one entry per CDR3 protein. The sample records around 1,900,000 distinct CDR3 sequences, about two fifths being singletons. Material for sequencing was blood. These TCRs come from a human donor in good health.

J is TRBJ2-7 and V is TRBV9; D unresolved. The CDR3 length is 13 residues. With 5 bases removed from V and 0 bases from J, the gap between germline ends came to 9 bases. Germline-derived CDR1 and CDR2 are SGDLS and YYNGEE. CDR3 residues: CASSAQSSYEQYF. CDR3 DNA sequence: TGTGCCAGCAGTGCTCAATCCTCCTACGAGCAGTACTTC. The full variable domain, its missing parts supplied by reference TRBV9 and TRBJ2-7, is DSGVTQTPKHLITATGQRVTLRCSPRSGDLSVYWYQQSLDQGLQFLIQYYNGEERAKGNILERFSAQQFPDLHSELNLSSLELGDSALYFCASSAQSSYEQYFGPGTRLTVT.

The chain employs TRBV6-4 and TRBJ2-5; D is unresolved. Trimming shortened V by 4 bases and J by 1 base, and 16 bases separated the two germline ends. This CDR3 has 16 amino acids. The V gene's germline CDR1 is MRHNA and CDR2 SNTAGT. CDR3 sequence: CASSAKGRRVQETQYF. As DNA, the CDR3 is TGTGCCAGCAGTGCTAAGGGTAGACGGGTCCAAGAGACCCAGTACTTC.

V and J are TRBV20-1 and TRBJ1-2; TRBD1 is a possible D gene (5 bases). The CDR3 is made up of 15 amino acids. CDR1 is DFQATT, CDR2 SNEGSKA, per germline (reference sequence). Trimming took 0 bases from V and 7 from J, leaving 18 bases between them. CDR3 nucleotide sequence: TGCAGTGCTAGAGATCTTCGCCAGGGAGTGTCTGGCTACACCTTC. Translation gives CSARDLRQGVSGYTF.

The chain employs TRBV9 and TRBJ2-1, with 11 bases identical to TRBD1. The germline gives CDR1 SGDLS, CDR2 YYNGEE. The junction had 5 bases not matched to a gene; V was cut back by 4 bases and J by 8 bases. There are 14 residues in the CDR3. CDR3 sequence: CASSPGQGVYEQFF. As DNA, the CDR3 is TGTGCCAGCAGCCCGGGACAGGGGGTGTATGAGCAGTTCTTC.

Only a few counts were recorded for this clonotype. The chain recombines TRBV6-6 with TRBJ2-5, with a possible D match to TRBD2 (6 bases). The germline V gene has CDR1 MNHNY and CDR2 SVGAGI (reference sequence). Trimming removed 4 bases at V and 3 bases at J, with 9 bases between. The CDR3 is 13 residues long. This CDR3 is CASSSRLEETQYF. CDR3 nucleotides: TGTGCCAGCAGTTCTAGACTAGAAGAGACCCAGTACTTC.

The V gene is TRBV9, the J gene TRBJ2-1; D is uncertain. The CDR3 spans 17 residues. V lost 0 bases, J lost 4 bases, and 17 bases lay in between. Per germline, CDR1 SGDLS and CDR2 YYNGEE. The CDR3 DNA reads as TGTGCCAGCAGCGTAGCTACATCTCTAGTGCCATACAATGAGCAGTTCTTC. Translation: CASSVATSLVPYNEQFF.

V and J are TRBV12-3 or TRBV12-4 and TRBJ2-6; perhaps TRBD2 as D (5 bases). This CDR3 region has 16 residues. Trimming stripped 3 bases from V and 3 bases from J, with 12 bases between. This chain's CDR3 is CASSFSPGVGANVLTF. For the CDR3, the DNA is TGTGCCAGCAGTTTCAGTCCCGGGGTTGGGGCCAACGTCCTGACTTTC.